The 20 T cell receptor beta chains below come from one sample, sequenced in a study of OX40 agonist ivuxolimab in advanced cancers. Profiling relied on immunoSEQ multiplex PCR, and the TCRdb table lists in-frame clones only, not all of them. The sample has under 100,000 clones, over 75% seen once; the top ten hold around 5.1%. The input for sequencing was CD4+ or CD8+ T cells sorted from blood, taken in a trial of the OX40 agonist ivuxolimab. Receptors originate from an adult with an advanced solid tumor such as melanoma, head and neck, liver or kidney cancer.

The chain joins TRBV4-2 to TRBJ2-2; the D gene is possibly TRBD2 (6 bases). The CDR3 spans 16 residues. Germline-derived CDR1 and CDR2 are LGHNA and YNFKEQ. The ends were cut back, 8 bases at V and 1 base at J, with 17 bases in the middle. In nucleotides, the CDR3 is TGTGCCAGCGACCAACGCGGGACCGTGAACACCGGGGAGCTGTTTTTT. This encodes CASDQRGTVNTGELFF.

This clone was recorded a few times. This chain connects TRBV7-9 to TRBJ2-2; D is unresolved. CDR1 SEHNR and CDR2 FQNEAQ come from the germline V gene (reference sequence). The CDR3 sequence is 10 residues long. The germline V and J ends were trimmed by 10 bases and 5 bases, with 5 bases remaining between them. The CDR3 nucleotides read TGTGCCACCTATACCGGGGAGCTGTTTTTT. Its translation: CATYTGELFF. Using reference TRBV7-9 and TRBJ2-2 for the parts outside the CDR3, the full variable domain is DTGVSQNPRHKITKRGQNVTFRCDPISEHNRLYWYRQTLGQGPEFLTYFQNEAQLEKSRLLSDRFSAERPKGSFSTLEIQRTEQGDSAMYLCATYTGELFFGEGSRLTVL.

This chain's CDR3 is CASSKTGGVEKLFF. CDR3 coding DNA: TGTGCCAGCAGTAAAACAGGGGGCGTTGAAAAACTGTTTTTT. The chain employs TRBV6-5 and TRBJ1-4; the match to TRBD1 covers 9 bases. This CDR3 is built from 14 residues. V shed 5 bases and J 7 bases; nucleotides not matched to a gene: 5. Looked up from germline, CDR1 is MNHEY and CDR2 is SVGAGI.

The rearrangement uses TRBV30 and TRBJ2-3; no firm D call. The CDR3 runs 14 residues. Germline V gene data show CDR1 as GTSNPN and CDR2 as SVGIG (reference sequence). V lost 4 bases and J lost 1, with 12 bases in between. CDR3 amino acids: CAWIRALGTDTQYF. In DNA form, the CDR3 reads TGTGCCTGGATACGAGCGCTGGGCACAGATACGCAGTATTTT.

The chain uses TRBV7-8 and TRBJ1-5, with D possibly being TRBD1 (6 bases). The germline V gene has CDR1 SGHVS and CDR2 FQNEAQ. This CDR3 has 15 residues. Between the trimmed V and J ends, which lost 0 bases and 1 base, there was a span of 7 bases. Here the CDR3 reads CASSLAQGSNQPQHF. As DNA, the CDR3 is TGTGCCAGCAGCTTAGCCCAGGGGAGCAATCAGCCCCAGCATTTT.

The chain is built from TRBV12-5 and TRBJ2-1, with D perhaps TRBD1 (6 bases). The V gene's germline CDR1 is LGHNT and CDR2 FRNRAP. Trimming left V 6 bases short and J 1 base short, with 19 bases between. CDR3 size: 17 residues. The CDR3 loop is CASGLSGWGPSYNEQFF. The CDR3 DNA follows: TGTGCTAGTGGCCTCTCGGGGTGGGGGCCGTCCTACAATGAGCAGTTCTTC.

The chain has TRBV6-5 and TRBJ2-5; TRBD2 agrees at 7 bases. With the DNA end fitting TRBJ2-7 better, the J assignment may be wrong. The V gene's germline CDR1 is MNHEY and CDR2 SVGAGI. The CDR3 is made up of 14 amino acids. The CDR3 sequence: CASGVVRESYEQYF. The CDR3 DNA reads as TGTGCCAGCGGTGTGGTGCGGGAGTCCTACGAGCAGTACTTC.

The chain is built from TRBV12-5 and TRBJ1-2; TRBD1 matches 7 bases. The CDR3 has 16 residues. The V gene's germline CDR1 is LGHNT and CDR2 FRNRAP. V lost 4 bases, J lost 7 bases, and 15 bases stayed unmatched. CDR3: CASGSQQPNRGSGYTF. In DNA, the CDR3 is TGTGCTAGTGGTTCGCAACAGCCAAACAGGGGAAGTGGCTACACCTTC.

The J gene is TRBJ2-7, the V gene TRBV11-2; D call uncertain. Trimming pared 6 bases from V and 2 bases from J, leaving 11 bases between. Looked up from germline, CDR1 is SGHAT and CDR2 is FQNNGV. This CDR3 region has 13 residues. CDR3 DNA: TGTGCCAGCAGACGCGCAGTCGCCTACGAGCAGTACTTC. Its protein is CASRRAVAYEQYF.

V and J are TRBV5-1 and TRBJ2-5; 11 bases line up with TRBD2. This CDR3 contains 15 residues. The germline V gene has CDR1 SGHRS and CDR2 YFSETQ. V gave up 5 bases and J gave up 2 bases; unmatched junction bases: 5. CDR3 coding DNA: TGCGCCAGCAGAAGGGGACTAGCGGTTCAAGAGACCCAGTACTTC. Protein: CASRRGLAVQETQYF.

This chain joins TRBV2 and TRBJ1-1; D is undetermined. Deletions cut 4 bases from V and 0 bases from J, with 3 bases between. The CDR3 sequence is 12 residues long. The germline V gene has CDR1 SNHLY and CDR2 FYNNEI. In DNA, the CDR3 is TGTGCCAGCAGTGGAATGAACACTGAAGCTTTCTTT. It encodes CASSGMNTEAFF.

The chain uses TRBV18 and TRBJ1-1; TRBD1 is a possible D gene (5 bases). This CDR3 has 18 residues. V lost 1 base, J lost 1 base, and 19 bases lay in between. Germline V gene data show CDR1 as KGHSH and CDR2 as LQKENI. CDR3 nucleotides: TGTGCCAGCTCACCACTACCGTTGGACACACCGACGAACACTGAAGCTTTCTTT. As protein: CASSPLPLDTPTNTEAFF.

The chain couples TRBV11-1 to TRBJ2-3, with TRBD2 as a possible D gene (5 bases). The CDR3 contains 15 residues. Trimming pared 1 base from V and 1 base from J, leaving 9 bases between. From germline, CDR1 is SGHAT and CDR2 FQDESV (reference sequence). The CDR3 sequence: CASSLEWRGTDTQYF. The CDR3 bases are TGTGCCAGCAGCTTAGAATGGCGGGGCACAGATACGCAGTATTTT.

The V gene is TRBV10-3, the J gene TRBJ2-3; TRBD2 agrees at 12 bases. CDR1 is ENHRY, CDR2 SYGVKD, per germline. Trimming at V came to 8 bases and at J to 4 bases, leaving 10 bases not matched to a gene. This CDR3 has 16 residues. Here the CDR3 DNA reads TGTGCCATCGGGTCTCCACTAGCGGGGGGCCCAGATACGCAGTATTTT. It codes for CAIGSPLAGGPDTQYF.

V and J are TRBV7-9 and TRBJ1-2; 8 nucleotides line up with TRBD1. The germline CDR1 and CDR2 sequences are SEHNR and FQNEAQ (reference sequence). Trimming at V came to 5 bases and at J to 5 bases, leaving 13 bases not matched to a gene. The CDR3 runs 16 residues. CDR3 residues: CASSEGQAGEEYGYTF. The DNA of the CDR3 is TGTGCCAGCAGCGAGGGACAGGCCGGGGAGGAGTATGGCTACACCTTC.

A few counts support this clone. The V and J genes are TRBV21-1 and TRBJ2-5; TRBD2 is the table's D call and was not checked against the DNA. TRBV21-1 represents a pseudogene. The CDR3 is made up of 15 amino acids. The DNA of the CDR3 is TGTGCCAGCAGCCCTCGGACTAGCGGGGAGGAGACCCAGTACTTC. Translated, it gives CASSPRTSGEETQYF.

The CDR3 DNA reads TGTGCCAGCAGTTGGGGACAGAGCAATCAGCCCCAGCATTTT. Translated, it gives CASSWGQSNQPQHF. This chain uses TRBV6-6 with TRBJ1-5; 7 bases match TRBD1. The CDR3 sequence is 14 residues long. V was clipped by 4 bases and J by 1 base; unmatched bases: 1. Germline V gene lookup returns CDR1 MNHNY and CDR2 SVGAGI (reference sequence).

The J gene is TRBJ2-7, the V gene TRBV27; the match to TRBD1 covers 8 bases. From germline, CDR1 is MNHEY and CDR2 SMNVEV (reference sequence). This CDR3 has 13 amino acids. J was trimmed by 12 bases and V by 8 bases; bases with no gene match: 15. CDR3 DNA: TGTGCCAGCTCCAGGGCAGGGGGCCTACGGAGGTACTTC. Its protein product is CASSRAGGLRRYF.

V gene TRBV19 combines with J gene TRBJ2-2; 8 bases are a match to TRBD1. Germline lookup yields CDR1 LNHDA and CDR2 SQIVND (reference sequence). V dropped 2 bases and J dropped 5; count of bases not matched to a gene: 4. This CDR3 is 15 amino acids long. The CDR3 reads CASSIRDRMTGELFF. DNA of the CDR3: TGTGCCAGTAGTATAAGGGACAGGATGACCGGGGAGCTGTTTTTT.

The chain uses TRBV4-1 and TRBJ2-3; 9 bases agree with TRBD1. In germline, CDR1 is MGHRA, CDR2 YSYEKL. Trimming at V came to 3 bases and at J to 2 bases, leaving 9 bases not matched to a gene. CDR3 size: 17 residues. The chain's CDR3 is CASSQLSGTGTTDTQYF. The DNA for the CDR3 is TGCGCCAGCAGCCAGCTGTCCGGGACAGGGACCACAGATACGCAGTATTTT.